This is a list of T cell receptor beta chains from one sample in a study. Using its own MiXCR run on the 5' RACE reads, TCRdb lists one record per CDR3 protein. The sample yields about 40,000 distinct CDR3 sequences, approximately 20% seen once. The material sequenced was naive CD4+ T cells sorted from a lymph node. Every receptor here comes from a female donor with breast cancer. CDR3s include the opening cysteine and the closing phenylalanine or tryptophan. D genes are given only for firm matches. Some rows have no size entry. The others give once, few or many, or a class for an expanded clone.

>TRBJ2-1|many|TRBV5-1|NA
TGCGCCAGCAGCCTGGGAGACAACAATGAGCAGTTCTTC
CASSLGDNNEQFF
>TRBJ1-5|NA|TRBV12-5|NA
TGTGCTAGTGGCGTAGACTGGGCCAGCCCCCAGCATTTT
CASGVDWASPQHF
>TRBJ2-1|NA|TRBV6-2/TRBV6-3|NA
TGTGCCACCAGGTTAAATAAAAGAGAGCAGTTCTTC
CATRLNKREQFF
>TRBJ1-2|few|TRBV29-1|NA
TGCAGCGTTGAAGCAACTCGGGGGGGCTACACCTTC
CSVEATRGGYTF
>TRBJ2-1|NA|TRBV9|NA
TGTGCCAGCAGCCTCCGCTTCTCGAATGAGCAGTTCTTC
CASSLRFSNEQFF
>TRBJ2-1|few|TRBV7-2|TRBD2
TGTGCCAGCAGCTTAGTAGCGGGGGGGTACAATGGGCAGTTCTTC
CASSLVAGGYNGQFF
>TRBJ2-2|few|TRBV10-3|NA
TGTGCCATCAACGGCGGGGAGCTGTTTTTT
CAINGGELFF
>TRBJ2-6|NA|TRBV7-8|TRBD1
TGTGCCAGCAGCTATACAGGGGGCTCTGGGGCCAACGTCCTGACTTTC
CASSYTGGSGANVLTF
>TRBJ1-1|NA|TRBV7-4|NA
TGTGCCTTGGACGGTCCCGGCACTGAAGCTTTCTTT
CALDGPGTEAFF
>TRBJ1-1|many|TRBV29-1|TRBD1
TGCAGCGTTGCGACAGGGAGGGACACTGAAGCTTTCTTT
CSVATGRDTEAFF
>TRBJ1-2|NA|TRBV24-1|NA
TGTGCCACCGGTGATTATAACAGGGACTATGGCTACACCTTC
CATGDYNRDYGYTF
>TRBJ1-2|NA|TRBV2|TRBD1
TGTGCCAGCAGTATTACAGGGGGCTATGGCTACACCTTC
CASSITGGYGYTF
>TRBJ1-1|many|TRBV5-1|NA
TGCGCCAGCAGCTTGGCCAAGGGGTGGAACACTGAAGCTTTCTTT
CASSLAKGWNTEAFF
>TRBJ1-5|NA|TRBV7-2|NA
TGTGCCAGCAGCTTAAGGGGGGGCAGCAATCAGCCCCAGCATTTT
CASSLRGGSNQPQHF
>TRBJ2-7|many|TRBV29-1|NA
TGCAGCGTTAGACACCGGGGTTCTTACGAGCAGTACTTC
CSVRHRGSYEQYF
>TRBJ2-7|NA|TRBV4-2|NA
TGTGCCAGCAGCCAAGAGTACTCTGGAACCCACGAGCAGTACTTC
CASSQEYSGTHEQYF
>TRBJ2-1|NA|TRBV18|NA
TGTGCCAGCGCACCTTCGGGGAATGAGCAGTTCTTC
CASAPSGNEQFF
>TRBJ2-5|many|TRBV5-1|NA
TGCGCCAGCAGCACAGGAACGGGACGGAGAGAAGAGACCCAGTACTTC
CASSTGTGRREETQYF
>TRBJ1-3|NA|TRBV3-1|NA
TGTGCCAGCAGCCAAGGTTGGTCGTCCGCTGGAAACACCATATATTTT
CASSQGWSSAGNTIYF
>TRBJ2-1|few|TRBV20-1|TRBD1
TGCAGTGCTAGATCGACGGACAGGGGGCAGGTATATGGGCAGTTCTTC
CSARSTDRGQVYGQFF
>TRBJ2-1|NA|TRBV20-1|TRBD2
TGCAGTGCTACCTCGGGACTAGCGGGAAATGAGCAGTTCTTC
CSATSGLAGNEQFF
>TRBJ2-5|many|TRBV7-9|TRBD2
TGTGCCAGCAGCTTCTGGACTAGCGGTCCTCAAGAGACCCAGTACTTC
CASSFWTSGPQETQYF
>TRBJ2-6|NA|TRBV4-3|NA
TGCGCCAGCAGCCAAGAGCATTTTGGCCCTGGGGCCAACGTCCTGACTTTC
CASSQEHFGPGANVLTF
>TRBJ1-2|few|TRBV20-1|NA
TGCAGTGCCCAAAACGAGGGAGGAATTGGCTACACCTTC
CSAQNEGGIGYTF
>TRBJ2-4|NA|TRBV4-1|TRBD1
TGTGCCAGCAGCCAAGACCCCGGACAGGGTAACATTCAGTACTTC
CASSQDPGQGNIQYF
>TRBJ2-5|NA|TRBV20-1|TRBD1
TGCAGTGCTAGCCGCAGGGGGTACCAAGAGACCCAGTACTTC
CSASRRGYQETQYF
>TRBJ2-5|NA|TRBV7-2|TRBD2
TGTGCCAGCAGCCCTGGGGGGAGCGGGGGGGCCTCAGAGACCCAGTACTTC
CASSPGGSGGASETQYF
>TRBJ2-2|NA|TRBV12-3/TRBV12-4|NA
TGTGCCAGCAGTTTAGCGGGGGGACATGGGACCGGGGAGCTGTTTTTT
CASSLAGGHGTGELFF
>TRBJ2-3|NA|TRBV12-3/TRBV12-4|NA
TGTGCCAGCAGTTTCGACTGGGGTTCGGATACGCAGTATTTT
CASSFDWGSDTQYF